These 23 T cell receptor beta chains were sequenced from one sample in a study of T cell clones after liver transplantation. The table came from immunoSEQ multiplex PCR; TCRdb's copy has only in-frame clones and leaves some out. This table holds around 110,000 clones, approximately 90% found once. This specimen was CD4+ T cells from blood, taken 12 months after liver transplant. These receptors all stem from a human patient who received a liver transplant. The graft donor may be the source of some T cells.

The CDR3 DNA is TGCGCCAGCAGCTCGGACAGGGGGTTTACAGATACGCAGTATTTT. Protein sequence: CASSSDRGFTDTQYF. J is TRBJ2-3 and V is TRBV5-1; TRBD1 aligns across 10 bases. Trimming took 3 bases from V and 3 from J; bases not matched to a gene: 4. Per the germline V gene, CDR1 is SGHRS and CDR2 is YFSETQ. CDR3 length equals 15 residues.

The V and J genes are TRBV7-8 and TRBJ2-7; 9 positions match TRBD1. Germline CDR1 reads SGHVS; CDR2 reads FQNEAQ. Trimming removed 5 bases from V and 9 bases from J; junction bases left unmatched: 20. The CDR3 is 17 residues long. The CDR3 spells CASSGGTGTRGLFGQYF. The DNA for the CDR3 is TGTGCCAGCAGCGGAGGGACAGGGACTCGAGGACTTTTTGGGCAGTACTTC.

This chain connects TRBV2 to TRBJ2-5; TRBD2 might be the D (5 bases). The CDR3 is 15 amino acids. CDR1 is SNHLY, CDR2 FYNNEI, per germline. Deletions cut 5 bases from V and 4 bases from J, with 17 bases between. CDR3 nucleotides: TGTGCCAGCAGTAGTACCCGGGGATCTGTAGAGACCCAGTACTTC. This gives the protein CASSSTRGSVETQYF.

The chain carries TRBV7-2 and TRBJ2-3; no clear D. Germline V lookup: CDR1 SGHTA, CDR2 FQGNSA. V lost 0 bases to trimming and J lost 9 bases, with 7 bases between them. The CDR3 length is 12 residues. The CDR3 DNA follows: TGTGCCAGCAGCTTAGCACCATTGACGCAGTATTTT. The encoded protein is CASSLAPLTQYF.

This clone was detected ten times or more. J is TRBJ2-7 and V is TRBV5-6; 10 bases are shared with TRBD1. This CDR3 has 15 residues. The V segment lost 3 bases and the J segment 6 bases; nucleotides outside the gene matches: 9. Per the germline V gene, CDR1 is SGHDT and CDR2 is YYEEEE. The CDR3 spells CASSSWTGGTGEQYF. CDR3 nucleotides: TGTGCCAGCAGCTCTTGGACAGGGGGAACGGGCGAGCAGTACTTC.

The count of this clone is one. This chain links TRBV29-1 with TRBJ2-7; 7 nucleotides align to TRBD2. V was pared by 7 bases and J by 7 bases, with 13 bases of the junction left unmatched. From germline, CDR1 is SQVTM and CDR2 ANQGSEA. The CDR3 is 13 residues long. CDR3 sequence (DNA): TGCAGCGCAGGGAGCGGGACGGTTTGGGAGCAGTACTTC. This gives the protein CSAGSGTVWEQYF.

This chain uses TRBV5-6 with TRBJ2-7, with TRBD1 as a possible D gene (6 bases). Germline-derived CDR1 and CDR2 are SGHDT and YYEEEE. This CDR3 has 15 residues. Trimming stripped 0 bases from V and 6 bases from J, with 16 bases between. The CDR3 is CASSLAARGRSEQYF. The CDR3 DNA is TGTGCCAGCAGCTTGGCCGCCAGGGGTAGGAGCGAGCAGTACTTC.

The CDR3, as DNA: TGTGCCAGCAGCTTAAGATCTGGGTCCGAGCAGTACTTC. It codes for CASSLRSGSEQYF. The chain has TRBV7-3 and TRBJ2-7; D is unresolved. V lost 1 base to trimming and J lost 6 bases, with 10 bases between them. The germline V gene encodes CDR1 SGHTA and CDR2 FQGTGA. This CDR3 has 13 residues.

This chain links TRBV7-3 with TRBJ2-3; no firm D call. Trimming pared 2 bases from V and 12 bases from J, leaving 12 bases between. In germline, CDR1 is SGHTA, CDR2 FQGTGA. The CDR3 runs 12 residues. CDR3 sequence (DNA): TGTGCCAGCAGCTTATCTTCTTCCGTACAGTATTTT. It codes for CASSLSSSVQYF.

This clone occurred once. The gene calls are TRBV5-6 and TRBJ1-2; D unresolved. CDR1 SGHDT and CDR2 YYEEEE come from the germline V gene. This CDR3 has 14 residues. V lost 3 bases and J lost 6, with 15 bases in between. The CDR3 DNA reads as TGTGCCAGCAGCTCGACTAAGTCATTGCATGGCTACACCTTC. Its translation is CASSSTKSLHGYTF.

This clone occurred a few times. This sample includes further DNA sequences coding for the same CDR3. The rearrangement joins TRBV5-6 to TRBJ2-2, with D uncertain. V was trimmed by 0 bases and J by 1 base, leaving 10 bases between them. From germline, CDR1 is SGHDT and CDR2 YYEEEE. The CDR3 has 16 amino acids. The CDR3 nucleotides read TGTGCCAGCAGCTTGGTGGACCCCTGGAACACCGGGGAGCTGTTTTTT. It encodes CASSLVDPWNTGELFF.

The chain links TRBV28 to TRBJ2-2; no clear D gene. This CDR3 has 15 amino acids. V lost 5 bases and J 9 bases, leaving 19 bases between the germline ends. Germline loops: CDR1 MDHEN, CDR2 SYDVKM. As DNA, the CDR3 is TGTGCCAGCAGTCTGACCAAACCCCAGGCCCGGGAGCTGTTTTTT. Its protein is CASSLTKPQARELFF.

CDR3 nucleotide sequence: TGTGCCAGCATGGGCGGGGGCAGGACCGGGGAGCTGTTTTTT. Translation: CASMGGGRTGELFF. The chain carries TRBV28 and TRBJ2-2; D is possibly TRBD2 (7 bases). Germline lookup yields CDR1 MDHEN and CDR2 SYDVKM. The CDR3 length is 14 residues. V lost 7 bases to trimming and J lost 5 bases, with 14 bases between them.

V gene TRBV29-1 combines with J gene TRBJ1-1; D is ambiguous. Between the trimmed V and J ends, which lost 4 bases and 2 bases, there was a span of 11 bases. The V gene's germline CDR1 is SQVTM and CDR2 ANQGSEA. CDR3 size: 13 residues. CDR3 coding DNA: TGCAGCGTTGTGAAGGGTAGTAACACTGAAGCTTTCTTT. Translated: CSVVKGSNTEAFF. The variable domain in full, with the rest retrieved from reference TRBV29-1 and TRBJ1-1, is SAVISQKPSRDICQRGTSLTIQCQVDSQVTMMFWYRQQPGQSLTLIATANQGSEATYESGFVIDKFPISRPNLTFSTLTVSNMSPEDSSIYLCSVVKGSNTEAFFGQGTRLTVV.

This chain connects TRBV30 to TRBJ1-2; 7 nucleotides align to TRBD1. The trim removed 2 bases at V and 7 bases at J, leaving 16 bases unmatched. The germline V gene has CDR1 GTSNPN and CDR2 SVGIG (reference sequence). The CDR3 runs 16 residues. CDR3 in DNA: TGTGCCTGGAGTCCCTTTGAGGACAGGTCGGGGCTTGGCTACACCTTC. Its translation: CAWSPFEDRSGLGYTF.

The chain has TRBV19 and TRBJ1-5; 7 positions agree with TRBD1. This CDR3 is 14 amino acids long. In germline, CDR1 is LNHDA, CDR2 SQIVND (reference sequence). J gave up 7 bases and V 6 bases, and 9 bases lay outside the gene matches. CDR3 amino acids: CASRTDRAEQPQHF. For the CDR3, the DNA is TGTGCCAGTAGAACCGACAGGGCAGAGCAGCCCCAGCATTTT. Together with reference TRBV19 and TRBJ1-5, the CDR3 gives the full variable domain: DGGITQSPKYLFRKEGQNVTLSCEQNLNHDAMYWYRQDPGQGLRLIYYSQIVNDFQKGDIAEGYSVSREKKESFPLTVTSAQKNPTAFYLCASRTDRAEQPQHFGDGTRLSIL.

The chain is built from TRBV19 and TRBJ2-7; TRBD2 matches 10 bases. Germline values: CDR1 LNHDA, CDR2 SQIVND (reference sequence). CDR3 size: 15 residues. V shed 1 base, J shed 7 bases, and the junction held 7 bases outside the gene matches. CDR3 region: CASSIVLAGANEQYF. The CDR3, as DNA: TGTGCCAGTAGTATAGTGCTAGCGGGAGCGAATGAGCAGTACTTC.

The chain uses TRBV7-6 and TRBJ2-3; 9 nucleotides align to TRBD2. V lost 5 bases, J lost 5 bases, and 14 bases stayed unmatched. This CDR3 is 17 amino acids long. Per germline, CDR1 SGHVS and CDR2 FNYEAQ. CDR3 nucleotide sequence: TGTGCCAGCAGCACCCGAAACCTGACTAGCGGACGAGATACGCAGTATTTT. It codes for CASSTRNLTSGRDTQYF.

Concerning this clone: The DNA is left out, because the CDR3 cannot be placed on it with certainty; the CDR3 is given as TCRdb lists it. This CDR3 reads CASSQEPSTLGTANEKLFF. V and J are TRBV4-1 and TRBJ1-4. The CDR3 length is 19 residues, termini included. CDR1 is MGHRA and CDR2 is YSYEKL in the germline V gene.

The chain has TRBV6-1 and TRBJ2-3; the D gene is possibly TRBD2 (5 bases). Trimming pared 5 bases from V and 7 bases from J, leaving 10 bases between. The CDR3 has 12 residues. Germline V gene sequence: CDR1 MNHNS, CDR2 SASEGT. The CDR3 region has the DNA TGTGCCAGCAGTACGCGGAGGTATACGCAGTATTTT. Protein sequence: CASSTRRYTQYF.

CDR3 region: CASSLSPGTDNTGELFF. DNA of the CDR3: TGTGCCAGCAGCTTAAGTCCCGGGACAGATAACACCGGGGAGCTGTTTTTT. The chain combines TRBV11-3 with TRBJ2-2, with 7 bases lining up with TRBD1. Germline lookup yields CDR1 SGHNT and CDR2 YENEEA. CDR3 size: 17 residues. The V segment lost 2 bases and the J segment 2 bases; nucleotides outside the gene matches: 8.

The chain has TRBV9 and TRBJ2-1; 9 nucleotides align to TRBD2. The germline V gene encodes CDR1 SGDLS and CDR2 YYNGEE. The CDR3 has 15 amino acids. J lost 8 bases, V lost 0 bases, and 6 bases had no gene match. The CDR3 here is CASSVGVSGRYEQFF. CDR3 coding DNA: TGTGCCAGCAGCGTAGGGGTAAGCGGGAGGTATGAGCAGTTCTTC.

V and J are TRBV6-5 and TRBJ1-1; D unresolved. CDR1 is MNHEY, CDR2 SVGAGI, per germline. V shed 7 bases and J shed 4 bases, with 13 bases lying between them. The CDR3 runs 13 residues. CDR3 coding DNA: TGTGCCAGCACCTCATACGGAGGCACTGAAGCTTTCTTT. Translating gives CASTSYGGTEAFF.